This is a list of T cell receptor beta chains from one sample in a study of T cell responses to AZD1222 COVID-19 vaccine. The protocol was immunoSEQ multiplex PCR, while the TCRdb copy is restricted to in-frame clones and leaves out a portion. Among about 53,000 clones, 65% to 85% were seen once, and the ten largest hold over 25%. The source material was peripheral blood, sampled on day 0 of AZD1222 vaccination. The receptors derive from an adult in good health. CDR3s include the opening cysteine and the closing phenylalanine or tryptophan. A D gene is named only where the DNA matches it firmly. Some rows mark clone size as missing; the rest say once, few, many or name a class of expanded clone.

d_gene | j_gene | v_gene | abundance | CDR3aa | CDR3nt
TRBD1 | TRBJ1-2 | TRBV3-1/TRBV3-2 | few | CASSARDRGPSYGYTF | TGTGCCAGCAGCGCCCGGGACAGGGGGCCCAGCTATGGCTACACCTTC
TRBD2 | TRBJ2-1 | TRBV19 | NA | CASSIGLAGGAEQFF | TGTGCCAGTAGTATCGGACTAGCGGGAGGGGCAGAGCAGTTCTTC
NA | TRBJ1-1 | TRBV6-6 | NA | CASRDGMNTEAFF | TGTGCCAGCAGGGACGGGATGAACACTGAAGCTTTCTTT
TRBD1 | TRBJ1-2 | TRBV27 | NA | CASSLRDSNYGYTF | TGTGCCAGCAGTTTACGGGACAGCAACTATGGCTACACCTTC
NA | TRBJ1-2 | TRBV11-2 | NA | CASSFGRGILGYTF | TGTGCCAGCAGCTTTGGTCGGGGAATTCTTGGCTACACCTTC
NA | TRBJ2-4 | TRBV25-1 | few | CASSELVGARNIQYF | TGTGCCAGCAGTGAATTGGTGGGGGCGCGAAACATTCAGTACTTC
NA | TRBJ1-1 | TRBV28 | NA | CASSLLRLRVGTEAFF | TGTGCCAGCAGTTTACTTAGGCTACGGGTTGGCACTGAAGCTTTCTTT
TRBD1 | TRBJ1-2 | TRBV5-1 | NA | CASSLGGQGPGGGYTF | TGCGCCAGCAGCTTGGGGGGACAGGGCCCCGGAGGGGGCTACACCTTC
NA | TRBJ2-1 | TRBV10-3 | NA | CAISESNRVNEQFF | TGTGCCATCAGTGAGTCTAACAGGGTCAATGAGCAGTTCTTC
NA | TRBJ2-5 | TRBV14 | once | CASSREIIREYQETQYF | TGTGCCAGCAGCCGGGAGATAATACGGGAGTACCAAGAGACCCAGTACTTC
NA | TRBJ1-1 | TRBV19 | NA | CAIQGNTEAFF | TGTGCCATCCAGGGGAACACTGAAGCTTTCTTT
NA | TRBJ2-2 | TRBV19 | many | CASRFAGELFF | TGTGCCAGTAGGTTCGCCGGGGAGCTGTTTTTT
NA | TRBJ1-5 | TRBV6-5 | few | CASSGFPGSNQPQHF | TGTGCCAGCAGCGGTTTTCCAGGGAGCAATCAGCCCCAGCATTTT
NA | TRBJ1-2 | TRBV11-2 | NA | CASSLGGESGYTF | TGTGCCAGCAGCTTAGGAGGGGAGAGTGGCTACACCTTC
TRBD2 | TRBJ2-1 | TRBV18 | NA | CASSPPPTSGRKSEQFF | TGTGCCAGCTCACCACCTCCTACTAGCGGGAGGAAGAGTGAGCAGTTCTTC
TRBD1 | TRBJ2-5 | TRBV19 | NA | CATQGQSQETQYF | TGTGCCACACAGGGACAGTCGCAAGAGACCCAGTACTTC
TRBD2 | TRBJ2-3 | TRBV3-1/TRBV3-2 | NA | CASSQVAGEGGTDTQYF | TGTGCCAGCAGCCAAGTGGCGGGGGAGGGTGGCACAGATACGCAGTATTTT
TRBD2 | TRBJ2-3 | TRBV9 | once | CASSVGLAPLRNTQYF | TGTGCCAGCAGCGTAGGACTAGCGCCCCTTCGAAATACGCAGTATTTT
NA | TRBJ2-1 | TRBV27 | NA | CASSPGLANLLLDEQFF | TGTGCCAGCAGTCCAGGCCTGGCGAACCTTCTTTTGGATGAGCAGTTCTTC
NA | TRBJ2-3 | TRBV28 | NA | CASSRGGQHTDTQYF | TGTGCCAGCAGCCGGGGGGGACAGCACACAGATACGCAGTATTTT
NA | TRBJ2-7 | TRBV6-1 | NA | CASSERGSPLKQYF | TGTGCCAGCAGTGAAAGGGGCAGTCCTTTGAAGCAGTACTTC
NA | TRBJ1-1 | TRBV14 | NA | CASSQDLGEGNTEAFF | TGTGCCAGCAGCCAAGATCTGGGGGAAGGGAACACTGAAGCTTTCTTT
NA | TRBJ1-2 | TRBV28 | NA | CAAGGAYGYTF | TGTGCCGCGGGGGGGGCATATGGCTACACCTTC
TRBD2 | TRBJ2-1 | TRBV10-3 | once | CAIRSGTTSNEQFF | TGTGCCATCAGATCCGGGACTACCTCCAATGAGCAGTTCTTC
NA | TRBJ2-1 | TRBV29-1 | NA | CSAHSRGLGEQFF | TGCAGCGCACACAGCAGGGGTCTAGGAGAGCAGTTCTTC
NA | TRBJ1-1 | TRBV28 | NA | CASRTPAKGAFF | TGTGCCAGCAGAACGCCGGCCAAGGGAGCTTTCTTT
NA | TRBJ1-4 | TRBV5-4 | NA | CASSTSTGKQEKLFF | TGTGCCAGCAGCACATCCACAGGGAAACAGGAAAAACTGTTTTTT
TRBD1 | TRBJ1-6 | TRBV2 | few | CASSSTGVRSPLHF | TGTGCCAGCAGTAGTACAGGGGTACGATCACCCCTCCACTTT
NA | TRBJ1-5 | TRBV30 | NA | CAWSLSFGNQPQHF | TGTGCCTGGAGTCTCTCCTTTGGCAATCAGCCCCAGCATTTT
TRBD1 | TRBJ1-5 | TRBV6-5 | NA | CASSGRGVNQPQHF | TGTGCCAGCAGCGGCAGGGGGGTCAATCAGCCCCAGCATTTT
TRBD2 | TRBJ2-7 | TRBV7-2 | NA | CASSLPKSGRAHEQYF | TGTGCCAGCAGCTTACCCAAGAGCGGGAGGGCGCACGAGCAGTACTTC
TRBD1 | TRBJ1-6 | TRBV19 | NA | CASNRSPGQINSPLHF | TGTGCCAGTAACCGATCCCCGGGACAGATTAATTCACCCCTCCACTTT